This T cell receptor (beta chain) comes out of a study of cytomegalovirus exposure and HLA in healthy donors. Overall study: Of all 400 or so donors who were genotyped, about 80% belonged to the Caucasian-associated ancestry cluster.

With respect to this clone: Its matching antigen is unknown.

With 60 Vbeta and 13 Jbeta primers, the PCR was carried out. Source study methods: As a later analysis found, there were roughly 80 million unique TCR beta chains, of which some 9.9 million were shared. The method was immunoSEQ multiplex PCR; TCRdb's version includes in-frame clones alone and lacks a portion of them. Clone size and the V and J calls come from that table; the DNA yielded D and trimming. The sample holds 150,000 to 200,000 clones, roughly 81% seen once. The germline gives CDR1 SGHTA, CDR2 FQGNSA. V lost 1 base, J lost 4 bases, and 10 bases lay in between. This CDR3 region has 14 residues. Study results and limitations: Most sequenced TCRs were rare (though some public TCRs occurred in many donors).

This rearrangement joins TRBV7-2 to TRBJ2-5, with D perhaps TRBD1 (5 bases). This TCR was sampled from a man aged 18 to 29 in good health and CMV-seropositive. Input material: PBMCs. The DNA of the CDR3 is TGTGCCAGCAGCTTAGGGTTCAGGGCAGAGACCCAGTACTTC. Encoded protein: CASSLGFRAETQYF.